Following are 2 T cell receptor beta chains from one sample sequenced in a study of T cells after yellow fever vaccination (dated by TCRdb to the late 2010s). The library was obtained by 5' RACE. Sequencing relied on an Illumina HiSeq 2500. The raw public data were reprocessed by TCRdb itself: fastp quality trimming at Q25, MiXCR clonotype calling, in-frame beta chains only. One record per CDR3 amino acid sequence lists the most common genes and DNA. Counted in this sample were 550,000 or so distinct CDR3 sequences; 15% to 20% of them appeared once. 13% to 15% of the sample comes from the top ten. The treatment or condition tag for this specimen amounts to: live attenuated yellow fever vaccine strain. The source was PBMCs, collected 15 days after the yellow fever booster vaccination. These receptor sequences come from a man aged 25 to 40 who received the YFV17D yellow fever vaccine.

There are a few counts of this clonotype. The gene calls are TRBV20-1 and TRBJ1-1; possibly TRBD1 for D (5 bases). The germline CDR1 and CDR2 sequences are DFQATT and SNEGSKA (reference sequence). The germline V and J ends were trimmed by 0 bases and 10 bases, with 12 bases remaining between them. CDR3 length: 12 residues. CDR3 DNA sequence: TGCAGTGCTAGAGATCGTGAGGGGAGAGCTTTCTTT. Its translation: CSARDREGRAFF.

In its sample, this clonotype was seen a few times. The rearrangement joins TRBV20-1 to TRBJ2-5; the D gene is possibly TRBD1 (6 bases). CDR3 size: 13 residues. The V end lost 4 bases, the J end lost 3 bases, and 12 bases lay between the germline ends. The germline V gene has CDR1 DFQATT and CDR2 SNEGSKA (reference sequence). CDR3: CSATATGKETQYF. The CDR3 DNA is TGCAGTGCTACAGCGACAGGAAAAGAGACCCAGTACTTC.